This T cell receptor beta chain was recorded in a study of CD4 and CD8 cells across lung adenocarcinoma regions. TCRdb called the PCR reads again in MiXCR, with one record for every CDR3 protein. The data show tens of thousands of distinct CDR3 sequences, under 65% seen once. This clonotype was seen just once. Localized lung adenocarcinoma, a non-small cell lung cancer, affected the donors. CDR3 length equals 14 residues. Germline-derived CDR1 and CDR2 are DFQATT and SNEGSKA (reference sequence). The clonotype originates from a male donor with lung adenocarcinoma. The CD4 and CD8 labels of this study may be unreliable. Sequencing used CD4+ T cells from the center of a lung tumor. The chain uses TRBV20-1 and TRBJ2-5; D possibly corresponds to TRBD2 (7 bases). CDR3 coding DNA: TGCGGGGGGATGGGGGGGCGGGACCAAGAGACCCAGTACTTC. It yields the protein CGGMGGRDQETQYF.